What follows describes a single TCR beta chain. The data were obtained in a study of blood T cells in healthy people across ages. Alongside a J-beta primer mix, a sample-barcoded 5' primer served in a second PCR lasting about 7 to 12 cycles. TCRdb redid the calling of the 5' RACE reads with MiXCR, one entry per CDR3 protein. Of over a million distinct CDR3 sequences in the sample, 42% were seen once. Trimming removed 9 bases at V and 12 bases at J, with 17 bases between. From germline, CDR1 is MNHEY and CDR2 SVGAGI. CDR3 length: 11 residues. The clonotype originates from a woman aged 18-30 years in good health. Sequenced: blood. This rearrangement joins TRBV6-5 to TRBJ1-1; TRBD1 is a possible D gene (5 bases). The CDR3 DNA follows: TGTGCCAGTGGACACGGGCCTCTGACTTTCTTT. It codes for CASGHGPLTFF.